This entry concerns a single TCR beta chain. Its antigen is unidentified. Unique molecular identifiers were incorporated into the prepared TCRbeta library. TCRdb re-analysed the PCR reads in MiXCR, keeping a single row per CDR3 protein. Altogether fewer than 550,000 distinct CDR3 sequences are present, 15% to 20% being singletons, with the ten largest covering under 30%. This sample is drawn from a study of T-cell reconstitution after alpha-beta-depleted transplantation in children. Regarding the study as a whole: At one year after transplant, newly produced T cells mostly accounted for T-cell counts and diversity. Surviving thymic progenitors and recipient T cells were the source of high TCRbeta diversity at day 60 in some patients.

Germline lookup yields CDR1 LGHDT and CDR2 YNNKEL (reference sequence). The CDR3 length is 15 residues. V was trimmed by 3 bases and J by 6 bases, leaving 15 bases between them. The V and J genes are TRBV3-1 and TRBJ2-4, with unresolved D. The sequences come from PBMCs, mostly from graft donor cells, collected 360 days after TCRalphabeta/CD19-depleted stem cell transplant. The sequence was obtained from a boy younger than two who had a stem cell transplant for Wiskott-Aldrich syndrome, so the T cells may come from the graft donor. The chain's CDR3 is CASSHVREPSNIQYF. In nucleotides, the CDR3 is TGTGCCAGCAGCCACGTAAGGGAACCCTCAAACATTCAGTACTTC.